Below are 5 T cell receptor beta chains sequenced from a single sample in a study of blood T cell repertoires in COVID-19. The assay was immunoSEQ multiplex PCR, and TCRdb's table has in-frame clones only and misses some. The sample records about 35,000 clones, more than 80% being singletons. The sample consisted of peripheral blood. All receptors derive from a man aged 55-75 years with active or convalescent COVID-19.

The CDR3 coding sequence is TGTGCCAGCAGCAAACAGGGGGCGTCAGATACGCAGTATTTT. Protein: CASSKQGASDTQYF. The V and J genes are TRBV28 and TRBJ2-3; 9 bases fit TRBD1. The length of the CDR3 is 14 residues. The germline gives CDR1 MDHEN, CDR2 SYDVKM. With 6 bases clipped from V and 4 bases from J, the junction kept 5 bases outside the gene matches.

This rearrangement joins TRBV5-1 to TRBJ1-1; TRBD1 might be the D (5 bases). This CDR3 contains 14 residues. Trimming shortened V by 4 bases and J by 4 bases, and 14 bases separated the two germline ends. Germline V gene sequence: CDR1 SGHRS, CDR2 YFSETQ. The CDR3 bases are TGCGCCAGCAGCCTAAATCCGGGGGGCACTGAAGCTTTCTTT. It codes for CASSLNPGGTEAFF.

The chain links TRBV7-9 to TRBJ1-4; D gene uncertain. Germline V gene data show CDR1 as SEHNR and CDR2 as FQNEAQ (reference sequence). V lost 3 bases and J lost 0, with 8 bases in between. CDR3 size: 15 residues. Here the CDR3 reads CASSFGDATNEKLFF. CDR3 coding DNA: TGTGCCAGCAGCTTCGGAGATGCAACTAATGAAAAACTGTTTTTT.

CDR3 in DNA: TGTGCCAGCAGTTACTCCCCCCAGGAGACCCAGTACTTC. It is translated as CASSYSPQETQYF. V usage is TRBV6-5 and J usage is TRBJ2-5; no definite D call. CDR3 length: 13 amino acids. The V and J ends lost 0 bases and 5 bases respectively, with 7 bases between them. CDR1 and CDR2 (germline): MNHEY, SVGAGI.

The chain has TRBV11-2 and TRBJ2-6; unclear D gene. V shed 2 bases and J shed 0 bases, with 5 bases lying between them. This CDR3 has 15 amino acids. Germline CDR1 is SGHAT and CDR2 is FQNNGV. CDR3 sequence (DNA): TGTGCCAGCAGCTTATCGAGCTCTGGGGCCAACGTCCTGACTTTC. It translates to CASSLSSSGANVLTF.